Listed here are 27 T cell receptor beta chains from one sample, sequenced in a study of cytomegalovirus exposure and HLA in healthy donors. The method was immunoSEQ multiplex PCR; TCRdb's version includes in-frame clones alone and lacks a portion of them. The table records about 160,000 clones, roughly 90% of them present only once. The sequenced sample consisted of PBMCs. Receptors originate from a young woman in good health and CMV-seronegative.

J is TRBJ1-2 and V is TRBV7-9; no firm D call. Trimming removed 3 bases from V and 7 bases from J, with 18 bases in between. Per the germline V gene, CDR1 is SEHNR and CDR2 is FQNEAQ (reference sequence). This CDR3 is 15 amino acids long. The CDR3 region has the DNA TGTGCCAGCAGCTTTTTCGGTACCGGGGTGAGTGGCTACACCTTC. Its protein product is CASSFFGTGVSGYTF.

The chain joins TRBV19 to TRBJ2-7; 8 nucleotides line up with TRBD1. V trimming: 11 bases; J trimming: 4 bases; junction bases outside the gene matches: 10. The CDR3 has 13 amino acids. The germline V gene encodes CDR1 LNHDA and CDR2 SQIVND (reference sequence). CDR3 nucleotides: TGTGCCTCCCGGCCAAACAGGGGGTACGAGCAGTACTTC. This encodes CASRPNRGYEQYF.

The chain joins TRBV9 to TRBJ1-2; D is possibly TRBD1 (5 bases). Germline values: CDR1 SGDLS, CDR2 YYNGEE. With 0 bases removed from V and 0 bases from J, the gap between germline ends came to 9 bases. CDR3 length equals 15 residues. As DNA, the CDR3 is TGTGCCAGCAGCGTAGCCCCGGGGGCTAACTATGGCTACACCTTC. Its translation: CASSVAPGANYGYTF.

The chain couples TRBV5-4 to TRBJ2-2, with D unclear. Germline values: CDR1 SGHNT, CDR2 YYREEE (reference sequence). This CDR3 spans 15 amino acids. Trimming removed 2 bases at V and 2 bases at J, with 10 bases between. The CDR3 bases are TGTGCCAGCAGCTTTCGGAGAGCTAACACCGGGGAGCTGTTTTTT. It is translated as CASSFRRANTGELFF.

The V gene is TRBV5-1, the J gene TRBJ1-4; D is perhaps TRBD1 (6 bases). This CDR3 is built from 13 residues. V lost 7 bases, J lost 13 bases, and 20 bases lay in between. Germline-derived CDR1 and CDR2 are SGHRS and YFSETQ. CDR3 coding DNA: TGCGCCAGCGCCTTCCTACAGGGTCGGGCACTGTTTTTT. Its protein product is CASAFLQGRALFF. Full variable domain (missing parts from reference TRBV5-1 and TRBJ1-4): KAGVTQTPRYLIKTRGQQVTLSCSPISGHRSVSWYQQTPGQGLQFLFEYFSETQRNKGNFPGRFSGRQFSNSRSEMNVSTLELGDSALYLCASAFLQGRALFFGSGTQLSVL.

The chain employs TRBV19 and TRBJ2-7; a possible D gene is TRBD2 (6 bases). V was trimmed by 2 bases and J by 5 bases, leaving 13 bases between them. Germline CDR1 reads LNHDA; CDR2 reads SQIVND (reference sequence). This CDR3 is 14 amino acids long. As DNA, the CDR3 is TGTGCCAGTAGTATAACGGGGGTAATGCACGAGCAGTACTTC. This codes for CASSITGVMHEQYF.

The rearrangement joins TRBV7-2 to TRBJ2-5; 8 bases match TRBD2. Unmatched junction bases numbered 11, after V lost 0 bases and J lost 5 bases. Germline lookup yields CDR1 SGHTA and CDR2 FQGNSA. The CDR3 loop spans 17 amino acids. The CDR3 DNA is TGTGCCAGCAGCTTAGCGCCCAGCGGGAGACCGGGGGAGACCCAGTACTTC. Translation: CASSLAPSGRPGETQYF.

The genes are TRBV4-2 and TRBJ1-5; no clear D gene. V was pared by 0 bases and J by 3 bases, with 6 bases between. In germline, CDR1 is LGHNA, CDR2 YNFKEQ. The CDR3 length is 14 residues. CDR3 DNA sequence: TGTGCCAGCAGCCAAGAGACACCCAATCAGCCCCAGCATTTT. It codes for CASSQETPNQPQHF.

The J gene is TRBJ1-1, the V gene TRBV5-1; D is undetermined. The V end lost 2 bases, the J end lost 1 base, and 9 bases lay between the germline ends. This CDR3 region has 14 residues. From germline, CDR1 is SGHRS and CDR2 YFSETQ. The CDR3 coding sequence is TGCGCCAGCAGCTTTTATACCGGGAACACTGAAGCTTTCTTT. Translation gives CASSFYTGNTEAFF.

V and J are TRBV4-1 and TRBJ2-2; TRBD2 matches at 8 bases. This CDR3 comprises 15 residues. Germline values: CDR1 MGHRA, CDR2 YSYEKL. V lost 7 bases to trimming and J lost 10 bases; unmatched junction nucleotides: 14. The CDR3 is CASNHGGGRPAELFF. The CDR3 bases are TGCGCCAGCAATCACGGGGGGGGCCGTCCGGCGGAGCTGTTTTTT.

The chain links TRBV27 to TRBJ1-6; 11 nucleotides align to TRBD1. J lost 9 bases, V lost 5 bases, and 9 bases had no gene match. CDR3 length: 16 amino acids. Germline values: CDR1 MNHEY, CDR2 SMNVEV (reference sequence). The CDR3: CASSPSGTGGTSPLHF. The CDR3 coding sequence is TGTGCCAGCAGTCCTAGTGGGACAGGGGGGACTTCACCCCTCCACTTT.

This chain joins TRBV7-8 and TRBJ1-2, with D tentatively TRBD1 (5 bases). The CDR3 spans 13 residues. From germline, CDR1 is SGHVS and CDR2 FQNEAQ. Deletions cut 1 base from V and 6 bases from J, with 9 bases between. CDR3 DNA sequence: TGTGCCAGCAGCTTAGGTTCGGGGGATGGCTACACCTTC. Translation gives CASSLGSGDGYTF.

This clone occurred a few times. J is TRBJ2-7 and V is TRBV7-3, with D perhaps TRBD1 (5 bases). The CDR3 contains 13 residues. Trimming left V 5 bases short and J 7 bases short, with 15 bases between. Germline loops: CDR1 SGHTA, CDR2 FQGTGA. In DNA, the CDR3 is TGTGCCAGCAGCCCGAGCCCAGGGAATGAGCAGTACTTC. Translated: CASSPSPGNEQYF.

The rearrangement uses TRBV19 and TRBJ2-1; D is unclear. The V gene's germline CDR1 is LNHDA and CDR2 SQIVND (reference sequence). This CDR3 spans 17 amino acids. Trimming shortened V by 5 bases and J by 0 bases, and 17 bases separated the two germline ends. The CDR3 DNA reads TGTGCCAGTAGTCTCCCTCCTAACCTCGGCTCCTACAATGAGCAGTTCTTC. This gives the protein CASSLPPNLGSYNEQFF.

This clone was detected many times. The chain couples TRBV4-2 to TRBJ2-7; 7 bases match TRBD1. Germline-derived CDR1 and CDR2 are LGHNA and YNFKEQ. The CDR3 has 13 amino acids. V shed 0 bases and J 5 bases; nucleotides not matched to a gene: 1. The CDR3 region is CASSQDQGDEQYF. The CDR3 DNA reads as TGTGCCAGCAGCCAAGATCAGGGGGACGAGCAGTACTTC.

With regard to this clone: Other DNA sequences from this sample encode an identical CDR3 as well. The rearrangement joins TRBV6-5 to TRBJ2-7; 11 nucleotides agree with TRBD1. CDR1 is MNHEY and CDR2 is SVGAGI in the germline V gene. V dropped 2 bases and J dropped 2; count of bases not matched to a gene: 2. This CDR3 has 15 amino acids. For the CDR3, the DNA is TGTGCCAGCAGTTACCGGGACAGGGGGGCCTACGAGCAGTACTTC. Its protein is CASSYRDRGAYEQYF.

The V and J genes are TRBV15 and TRBJ1-4; 8 positions agree with TRBD1. Losses at the gene ends were 3 bases for V and 5 bases for J; bases not matched to a gene: 8. Per germline, CDR1 LNHNV and CDR2 YYDKDF (reference sequence). This CDR3 is built from 16 residues. CDR3 in DNA: TGTGCCACCAGCAGGGGAGGACAGGGAGTAAATGAAAAACTGTTTTTT. Protein sequence: CATSRGGQGVNEKLFF.

This rearrangement joins TRBV6-1 to TRBJ2-1, with 10 bases matching TRBD2. V shed 2 bases, J shed 5 bases, and the junction held 3 bases outside the gene matches. CDR1 MNHNS and CDR2 SASEGT come from the germline V gene. This CDR3 comprises 15 residues. CDR3 in DNA: TGTGCCAGCAGTGAAAGGACTAGCGGTAACAATGAGCAGTTCTTC. Its protein is CASSERTSGNNEQFF.

This chain links TRBV7-9 with TRBJ2-3; TRBD1 matches 7 bases. The J segment lost 3 bases and the V segment lost 5 bases, leaving 11 bases of the junction unmatched. Germline V CDR1 and CDR2: SEHNR, FQNEAQ (reference sequence). CDR3 size: 16 residues. Here the CDR3 reads CASSTQTGRPTDTQYF. The CDR3 nucleotides are TGTGCCAGCAGCACCCAGACAGGGAGACCGACAGATACGCAGTATTTT.

The chain has TRBV5-1 and TRBJ1-3; 7 positions agree with TRBD1. The CDR3 consists of 15 residues. V dropped 3 bases and J dropped 4; count of bases not matched to a gene: 7. The V gene's germline CDR1 is SGHRS and CDR2 YFSETQ. CDR3 protein: CASSSEGAAGNTIYF. CDR3 sequence (DNA): TGCGCCAGCAGCTCGGAGGGGGCGGCAGGAAACACCATATATTTT.

CDR3 bases: TGCGCCAGCAGCCAAGAGTTGGGGACAGGGGCCCAGCCCCAGCATTTT. It specifies CASSQELGTGAQPQHF. This sequence joins TRBV4-3 and TRBJ1-5, with 10 bases matching TRBD1. V was pared by 0 bases and J by 7 bases, with 6 bases of the junction left unmatched. The CDR3 length is 16 residues. The germline CDR1 and CDR2 sequences are LGHNA and YSLEER.

The genes are TRBV5-1 and TRBJ2-1; 8 bases align to TRBD2. The CDR3 spans 19 residues. Germline V CDR1 and CDR2: SGHRS, YFSETQ. V trimming: 0 bases; J trimming: 0 bases; junction bases outside the gene matches: 11. CDR3 in DNA: TGCGCCAGCAGCTTGGGGGCTAGCGGGTTCCTTAGCTCCTACAATGAGCAGTTCTTC. Its translation: CASSLGASGFLSSYNEQFF.

This clone appeared a single time. The chain carries TRBV29-1 and TRBJ1-4; 7 nucleotides line up with TRBD1. Germline assignment: CDR1 SQVTM and CDR2 ANQGSEA. CDR3 length: 13 amino acids. Trimming cost V 7 bases and J 8 bases; bases outside gene matches: 10. The CDR3 DNA reads as TGCAGCGCTATAAGACAGGGAAACGAAAAACTGTTTTTT. Translated, it gives CSAIRQGNEKLFF.

The sample holds one count of this clone. V is TRBV7-9 and J is TRBJ2-7; 8 bases fit TRBD1. The V and J ends lost 2 bases and 7 bases, in that order; junction bases with no gene match: 4. The CDR3 runs to 13 residues. Germline values: CDR1 SEHNR, CDR2 FQNEAQ (reference sequence). The DNA for the CDR3 is TGTGCCAGCAGCTTATACCAGGGGGCTGAGCAGTACTTC. Its protein is CASSLYQGAEQYF.

The CDR3 region is CASSMTGRMNTEAFF. CDR3 nucleotide sequence: TGTGCCAGCAGCATGACAGGGCGCATGAACACTGAAGCTTTCTTT. The V gene is TRBV7-2, the J gene TRBJ1-1; 7 bases line up with TRBD1. Germline values: CDR1 SGHTA, CDR2 FQGNSA. The ends lost 5 bases at V and 0 bases at J; junction bases unmatched: 6. CDR3 length: 15 amino acids.

This clone was seen a single time. The chain is built from TRBV30 and TRBJ1-1, with TRBD1 as a possible D gene (5 bases). Germline assignment: CDR1 GTSNPN and CDR2 SVGIG (reference sequence). Deletions cut 5 bases from V and 2 bases from J, with 12 bases between. The CDR3 runs to 13 residues. The CDR3 nucleotides read TGTGCCTGGGCTAAGGGGTCTAACACTGAAGCTTTCTTT. Amino acid sequence: CAWAKGSNTEAFF.

The V gene is TRBV9, the J gene TRBJ1-1; 7 nucleotides agree with TRBD1. The CDR3 loop spans 15 amino acids. The germline CDR1 and CDR2 sequences are SGDLS and YYNGEE. The V segment lost 0 bases and the J segment 0 bases; nucleotides outside the gene matches: 2. CDR3 bases: TGTGCCAGCAGCGTAGCGGGACAGTTGAACACTGAAGCTTTCTTT. Translated, it gives CASSVAGQLNTEAFF.